The source of this TCR beta chain is a study of blood T cells in healthy people across ages. Overall study results and limits: Naive T cell percentage showed a strong correlation with TCR beta diversity. Investigators treated diversity estimates from one million T cells as underestimates.

For this clonotype: What it binds is not known.

Isolation recovered at least 6.5 million PBMCs from every sample. PCR was performed a second time for about 7 to 11 cycles using a sample-barcoded 5' primer and a J-beta primer mix. From the 5' RACE reads, TCRdb called clonotypes with MiXCR, one entry per CDR3 protein. The repertoire holds approximately 690,000 distinct CDR3 sequences, with around two fifths as singletons. Material for sequencing was blood. The receptor was isolated from a man at least 80 years old in good health.

This CDR3 reads CASSHRGGEGNTQYF. CDR3 DNA: TGTGCCAGCAGCCATCGAGGCGGGGAGGGAAATACGCAGTATTTT. The rearrangement joins TRBV9 to TRBJ2-3, with 7 bases that match TRBD2. The CDR3 extends over 15 amino acids. The V gene's germline CDR1 is SGDLS and CDR2 YYNGEE. V dropped 4 bases and J dropped 7; count of bases not matched to a gene: 12.